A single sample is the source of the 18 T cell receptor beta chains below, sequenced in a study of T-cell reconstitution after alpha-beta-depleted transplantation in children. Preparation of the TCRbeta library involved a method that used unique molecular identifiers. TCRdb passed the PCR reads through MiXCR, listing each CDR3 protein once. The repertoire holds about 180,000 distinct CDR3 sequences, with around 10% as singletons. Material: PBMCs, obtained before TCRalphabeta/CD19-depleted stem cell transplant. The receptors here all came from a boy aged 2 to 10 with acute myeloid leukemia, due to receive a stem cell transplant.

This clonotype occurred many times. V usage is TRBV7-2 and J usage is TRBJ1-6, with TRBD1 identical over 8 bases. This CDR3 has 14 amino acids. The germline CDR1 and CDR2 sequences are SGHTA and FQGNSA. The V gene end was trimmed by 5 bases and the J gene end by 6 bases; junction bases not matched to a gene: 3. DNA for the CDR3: TGTGCCAGCAGCAGGGACAGGATTAATTCACCCCTCCACTTT. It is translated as CASSRDRINSPLHF.

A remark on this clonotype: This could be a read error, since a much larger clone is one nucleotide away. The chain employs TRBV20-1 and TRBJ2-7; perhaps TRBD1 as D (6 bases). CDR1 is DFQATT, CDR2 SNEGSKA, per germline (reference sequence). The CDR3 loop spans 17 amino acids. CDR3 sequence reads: CCARESLGGPLPREQYF. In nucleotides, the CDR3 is TGCTGTGCTAGAGAATCTTTAGGGGGACCCCTCCCGCGCGAGCAGTACTTC.

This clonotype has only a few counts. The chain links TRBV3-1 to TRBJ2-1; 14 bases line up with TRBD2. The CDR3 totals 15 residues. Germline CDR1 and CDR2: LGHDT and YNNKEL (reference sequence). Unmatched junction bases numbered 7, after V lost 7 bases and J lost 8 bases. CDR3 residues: CASTGTSGGRDEQFF. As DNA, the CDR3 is TGTGCCAGCACGGGGACTAGCGGGGGACGCGATGAGCAGTTCTTC.

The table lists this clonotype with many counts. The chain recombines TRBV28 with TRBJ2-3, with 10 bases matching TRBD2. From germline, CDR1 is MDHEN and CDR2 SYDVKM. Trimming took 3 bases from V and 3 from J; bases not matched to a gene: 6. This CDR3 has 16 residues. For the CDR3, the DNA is TGTGCCAGCAGTTTGGGGCTAGCGGGGGAGACAGATACGCAGTATTTT. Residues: CASSLGLAGETDTQYF.

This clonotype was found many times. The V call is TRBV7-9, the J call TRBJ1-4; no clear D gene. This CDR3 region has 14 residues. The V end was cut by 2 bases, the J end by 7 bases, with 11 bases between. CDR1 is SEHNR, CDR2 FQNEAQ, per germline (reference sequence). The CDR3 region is CASSLSATGEKLFF. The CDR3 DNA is TGTGCCAGCAGCTTATCGGCGACGGGTGAAAAACTGTTTTTT.

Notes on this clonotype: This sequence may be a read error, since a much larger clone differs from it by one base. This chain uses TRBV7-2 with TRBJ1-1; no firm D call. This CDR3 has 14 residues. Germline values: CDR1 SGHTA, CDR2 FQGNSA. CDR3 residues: CVSTNQGSDTEAFF. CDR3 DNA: TGTGTCAGCACTAACCAAGGCTCCGACACTGAAGCTTTCTTT.

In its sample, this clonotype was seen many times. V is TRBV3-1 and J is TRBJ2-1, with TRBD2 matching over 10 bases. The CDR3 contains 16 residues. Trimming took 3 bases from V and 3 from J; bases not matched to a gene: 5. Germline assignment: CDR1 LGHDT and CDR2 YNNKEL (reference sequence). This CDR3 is CASSQPWTSGYNEQFF. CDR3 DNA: TGTGCCAGCAGCCAGCCCTGGACTAGCGGCTACAATGAGCAGTTCTTC.

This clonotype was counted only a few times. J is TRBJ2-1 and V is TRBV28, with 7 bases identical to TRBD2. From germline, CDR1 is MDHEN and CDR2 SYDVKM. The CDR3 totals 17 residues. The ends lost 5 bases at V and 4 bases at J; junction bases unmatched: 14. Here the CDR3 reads CASSNRDYRELYNEQFF. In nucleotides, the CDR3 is TGTGCCAGCAGTAACCGGGACTACCGAGAATTATACAATGAGCAGTTCTTC.

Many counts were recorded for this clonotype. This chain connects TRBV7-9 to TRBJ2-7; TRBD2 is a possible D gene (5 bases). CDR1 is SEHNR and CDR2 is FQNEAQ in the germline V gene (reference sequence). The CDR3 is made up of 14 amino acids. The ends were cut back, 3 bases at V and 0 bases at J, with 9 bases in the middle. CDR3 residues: CASSLGDSSYEQYF. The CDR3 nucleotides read TGTGCCAGCAGCTTGGGAGATTCCTCCTACGAGCAGTACTTC.

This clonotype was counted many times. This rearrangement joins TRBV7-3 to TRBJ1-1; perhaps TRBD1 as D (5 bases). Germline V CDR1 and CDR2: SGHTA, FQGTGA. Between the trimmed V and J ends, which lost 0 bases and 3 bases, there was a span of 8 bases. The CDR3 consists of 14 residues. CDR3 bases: TGTGCCAGCAGCTTAACAGGGGCAGACACTGAAGCTTTCTTT. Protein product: CASSLTGADTEAFF. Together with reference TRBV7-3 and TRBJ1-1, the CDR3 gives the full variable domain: GAGVSQTPSNKVTEKGKYVELRCDPISGHTALYWYRQSLGQGPEFLIYFQGTGAADDSGLPNDRFFAVRPEGSVSTLKIQRTERGDSAVYLCASSLTGADTEAFFGQGTRLTVV.

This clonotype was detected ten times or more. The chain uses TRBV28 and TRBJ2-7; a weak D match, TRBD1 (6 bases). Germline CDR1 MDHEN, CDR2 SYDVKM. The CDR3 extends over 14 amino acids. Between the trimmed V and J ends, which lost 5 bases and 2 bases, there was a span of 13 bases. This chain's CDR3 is CASSHGQSAYEQYF. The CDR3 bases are TGTGCCAGCAGTCACGGACAGTCCGCCTACGAGCAGTACTTC.

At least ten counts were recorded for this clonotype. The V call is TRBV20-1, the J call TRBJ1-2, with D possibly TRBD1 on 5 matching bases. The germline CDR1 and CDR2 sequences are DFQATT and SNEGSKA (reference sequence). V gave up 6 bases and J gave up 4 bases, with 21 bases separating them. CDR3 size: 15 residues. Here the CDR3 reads CSAAPGTVGVYGYTF. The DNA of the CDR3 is TGCAGTGCGGCCCCCGGGACCGTGGGTGTCTATGGCTACACCTTC.

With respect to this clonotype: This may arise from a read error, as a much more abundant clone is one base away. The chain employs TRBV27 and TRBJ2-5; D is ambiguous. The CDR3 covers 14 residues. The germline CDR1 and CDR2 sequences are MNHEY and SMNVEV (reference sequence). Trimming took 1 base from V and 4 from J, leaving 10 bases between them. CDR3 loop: CASSLYPFLETQYF. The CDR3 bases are TGTGCCAGCAGTTTATACCCATTCCTAGAGACCCAGTACTTC.

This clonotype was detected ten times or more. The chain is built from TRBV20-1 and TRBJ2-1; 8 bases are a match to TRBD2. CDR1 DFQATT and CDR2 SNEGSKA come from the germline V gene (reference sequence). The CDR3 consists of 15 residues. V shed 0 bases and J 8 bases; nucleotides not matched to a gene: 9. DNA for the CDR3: TGCAGTGCTAGAGATTCTGGCGGGGGGAAGGATGAGCAGTTCTTC. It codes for CSARDSGGGKDEQFF.

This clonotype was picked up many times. The CDR3 nucleotides read TGTGCCAGTCGAGCGGGGAACACAGATACGCAGTATTTT. Translating it yields CASRAGNTDTQYF. V is TRBV19 and J is TRBJ2-3, with 7 bases that match TRBD2. CDR1 is LNHDA, CDR2 SQIVND, per germline (reference sequence). V gave up 8 bases and J gave up 2 bases; unmatched junction bases: 4. The CDR3 has 13 residues.

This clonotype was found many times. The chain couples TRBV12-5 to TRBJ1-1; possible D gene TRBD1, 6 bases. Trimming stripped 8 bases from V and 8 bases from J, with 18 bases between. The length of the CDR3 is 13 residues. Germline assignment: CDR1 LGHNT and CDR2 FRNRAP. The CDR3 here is CASSSLPGAEAFF. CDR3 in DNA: TGTGCTAGTTCCTCTCTTCCAGGGGCCGAAGCTTTCTTT.

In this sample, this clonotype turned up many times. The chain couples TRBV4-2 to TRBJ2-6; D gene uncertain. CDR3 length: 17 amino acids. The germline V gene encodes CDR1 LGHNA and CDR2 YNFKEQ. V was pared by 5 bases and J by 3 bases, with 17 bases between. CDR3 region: CASSTPGSSSGANVLTF. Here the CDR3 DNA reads TGTGCCAGCAGCACCCCCGGATCATCTAGTGGGGCCAACGTCCTGACTTTC.

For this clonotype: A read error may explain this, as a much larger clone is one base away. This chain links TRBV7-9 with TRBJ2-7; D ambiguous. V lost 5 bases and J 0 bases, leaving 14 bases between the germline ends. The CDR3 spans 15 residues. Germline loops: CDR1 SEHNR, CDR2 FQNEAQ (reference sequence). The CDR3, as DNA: TGTGCCAGCAGCGGCCAAGTGGGGTTCTCCTACGAGCAGTACTTC. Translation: CASSGQVGFSYEQYF.